This T cell receptor (beta chain) stems from a study of sequential checkpoint blockade in melanoma (dated by TCRdb to about 2019). Broadly, across the study: In a 1:1 randomization, patients received either first-line nivolumab then ipilimumab (arm A) or ipilimumab then nivolumab (arm B). Both trial sequences were followed by maintenance nivolumab. Beyond this particular receptor, the publication reports: Larger, independent patient cohorts are needed to validate the response-prediction model that combines TCR metrics and mutation burden.

Comments on this clone: No cognate antigen has been identified for it. The sample holds no much larger clone one base away, and base qualities are not on file.

TCRbeta CDR3 regions were immunosequenced from genomic DNA with the immunoSEQ Assay. Prior to high-throughput sequencing, genomic DNA was amplified by bias-controlled multiplex PCR. As for the original processing: To quantify the absolute abundance of each unique TCRbeta CDR3 region, the sequences were collapsed and filtered. Clonality, defined as 1 minus Pielou's evenness, was calculated using productive rearrangements only. A previously published method was used to identify clones with significantly greater frequencies in on-treatment samples than in baseline samples. This immuneACCESS table, as held by TCRdb, lists in-frame sequences with V and J called but not all clones. Of the missing ones, under half trace to an unresolved V gene in checked studies; the others have no known cause. V, J and clone size reflect that table, while D and trimming were determined from the DNA. Within this sample are about 18,000 clones, with roughly two thirds of them counted one time only. Of the sample, approximately 10% is held by the ten largest clones.

In the paper's terms, the treatment or condition label means: randomized to nivolumab then ipilimumab (arm A) or the reverse (arm B). No trial patient had received prior DNA-damaging chemotherapy. Thawed PBMCs were sorted on a FACS Aria II flow cytometer to isolate live CD3+CD8+ cells negative for CD19 and CD56. Samples were obtained from patients with melanoma enrolled in CheckMate 064, a randomized, open-label phase II trial of sequential checkpoint blockade. Peripheral blood mononuclear cells were obtained through leukapheresis, purified using Ficoll-Paque, and frozen in human serum containing approximately 10% DMSO. Right after sorting, the blood CD3+CD8+ cells were verified to be >98% pure, and DNA extraction followed. V gives up 5 bases and J gives up 6 bases, and the segment between their germline ends measures 12 bases. Taken from cysteine to phenylalanine, the CDR3 has 14 residues. Of all the DNA, just the CDR3 is kept, 42 bases in frame from base 1. Sequences SGHTS (CDR1) and YDEGEE (CDR2) are obtained from the germline V gene.

The clonotype was recovered from a human donor with melanoma. The material was CD8+ T cells sorted from blood (inferred from file names), obtained from a patient given nivolumab and ipilimumab in sequence. The receptor chain draws on TRBV5-8 and TRBJ1-6, with no confident D gene call. The CDR3: CASSYPGSNSPLHF. The bases are TGTGCCAGCAGTTATCCGGGAAGTAATTCACCCCTCCACTTT.